Listed here are 13 T cell receptor beta chains from one sample, sequenced in a study of T cell responses to AZD1222 COVID-19 vaccine. Produced via immunoSEQ multiplex PCR; TCRdb's table is partial and in-frame only. Of about 140,000 clones in the sample, 85% to 95% are singletons; the top ten hold around 0.9%. Sequencing was performed on peripheral blood, taken on day 0 of MenACWY control vaccination. The receptors originated from an adult in good health.

The chain couples TRBV2 to TRBJ1-2, with TRBD1 matching over 8 bases. V was clipped by 6 bases and J by 4 bases; unmatched bases: 4. Germline V CDR1 and CDR2: SNHLY, FYNNEI. The CDR3 length is 13 residues. This chain's CDR3 is CASSETGVYGYTF. CDR3 DNA sequence: TGTGCCAGCAGCGAGACAGGGGTCTATGGCTACACCTTC.

The V gene is TRBV7-9, the J gene TRBJ1-4; tentative D call: TRBD1 (5 bases). Trimming removed 4 bases at V and 5 bases at J, with 11 bases between. The CDR3 contains 14 residues. The germline V gene has CDR1 SEHNR and CDR2 FQNEAQ (reference sequence). CDR3 sequence reads: CASSSPGGNEKLFF. CDR3 coding DNA: TGTGCCAGCAGCTCCCCGGGGGGAAATGAAAAACTGTTTTTT.

This clone came up once. The gene calls are TRBV7-6 and TRBJ1-1, with 8 bases aligning to TRBD1. CDR3 size: 14 residues. CDR1 is SGHVS, CDR2 FNYEAQ, per germline. The trim removed 3 bases at V and 1 base at J, leaving 1 base unmatched. Written as DNA, the CDR3 is TGTGCCAGCAGCTTCGGACAGGGGAACACTGAAGCTTTCTTT. Residues: CASSFGQGNTEAFF.

The chain carries TRBV28 and TRBJ1-2; D perhaps matches TRBD1 (6 bases). The CDR3 covers 14 residues. The germline V gene has CDR1 MDHEN and CDR2 SYDVKM. V was clipped by 3 bases and J by 2 bases, with 10 bases between them. CDR3 region: CASSFAQGNYGYTF. CDR3 nucleotides: TGTGCCAGCAGTTTCGCCCAGGGGAACTATGGCTACACCTTC.

This chain connects TRBV5-5 to TRBJ1-5; D is undetermined. Trimming removed 3 bases from V and 5 bases from J, with 6 bases in between. The CDR3 spans 12 residues. Germline-derived CDR1 and CDR2 are SGHKS and YYEKEE (reference sequence). The CDR3 DNA reads TGTGCCAGCAGCTGGGGTGATCAGCCCCAGCATTTT. This sequence encodes CASSWGDQPQHF.

V usage is TRBV18 and J usage is TRBJ2-1; the D gene is possibly TRBD2 (6 bases). The CDR3 extends over 16 amino acids. Trimming took off 0 bases at V and 4 bases at J, with 13 bases between the two ends. Germline CDR1 KGHSH, CDR2 LQKENI. CDR3 sequence (DNA): TGTGCCAGCTCACCACCGAGTACTAGCAATTACAATGAGCAGTTCTTC. Translating it yields CASSPPSTSNYNEQFF.

The chain has TRBV27 and TRBJ2-1, with 9 bases fitting TRBD2. The CDR3 has 15 residues. Germline values: CDR1 MNHEY, CDR2 SMNVEV (reference sequence). V dropped 8 bases and J dropped 0; count of bases not matched to a gene: 5. In nucleotides, the CDR3 is TGTGCCAGCGGACTAGCGCCTAGCTCCTACAATGAGCAGTTCTTC. Translated, it gives CASGLAPSSYNEQFF.

This rearrangement joins TRBV19 to TRBJ2-7; 7 nucleotides match TRBD2. The CDR3 consists of 13 residues. The germline CDR1 and CDR2 sequences are LNHDA and SQIVND (reference sequence). J was trimmed by 3 bases and V by 3 bases; bases with no gene match: 2. DNA of the CDR3: TGTGCCAGTAGTATGGGAGGGAACTACGAGCAGTACTTC. Translating it yields CASSMGGNYEQYF.

This clone appeared a single time. The chain is built from TRBV25-1 and TRBJ1-2, with TRBD1 identical over 10 bases. The CDR3 runs 15 residues. CDR1 and CDR2 from the germline V gene are MGHDK and SYGVNS. Trimming removed 3 bases from V and 3 bases from J; junction bases left unmatched: 4. CDR3 amino acids: CASSDEDRGDYGYTF. CDR3 nucleotides: TGTGCCAGCAGTGACGAGGACAGGGGGGACTATGGCTACACCTTC.

V gene TRBV5-4 combines with J gene TRBJ1-1; D uncertain. The CDR3 has 14 residues. Germline lookup yields CDR1 SGHNT and CDR2 YYREEE (reference sequence). V was pared by 0 bases and J by 4 bases, with 10 bases between. CDR3 nucleotide sequence: TGTGCCAGCAGCTTGGATTGGAGCCGCACTGAAGCTTTCTTT. It codes for CASSLDWSRTEAFF.

This clone was seen just once. The V gene is TRBV6-1, the J gene TRBJ2-3, with 7 bases fitting TRBD2. This CDR3 is 15 amino acids long. CDR1 and CDR2 (germline): MNHNS, SASEGT. With 3 bases clipped from V and 3 bases from J, the junction kept 6 bases outside the gene matches. CDR3 protein: CASSEVSGLTDTQYF. The DNA of the CDR3 is TGTGCCAGCAGTGAGGTTAGCGGGTTGACAGATACGCAGTATTTT.

J is TRBJ2-4 and V is TRBV19, with 13 nucleotides matching TRBD2. Losses at the gene ends were 2 bases for V and 3 bases for J; bases not matched to a gene: 10. Germline assignment: CDR1 LNHDA and CDR2 SQIVND (reference sequence). This CDR3 is built from 19 residues. The CDR3 region is CASSILGLAGEVGKNIQYF. The CDR3 bases are TGTGCCAGTAGTATACTAGGACTAGCGGGAGAGGTAGGCAAAAACATTCAGTACTTC.

The chain has TRBV3-1 (or the pseudogene TRBV3-2) and TRBJ1-6; no clear D. V was clipped by 1 base and J by 6 bases, with 10 bases between them. CDR3 size: 15 residues. Germline V gives CDR1 LGHDT, CDR2 YNNKEL (reference sequence). CDR3 DNA sequence: TGTGCCAGCAGCCAAGGAGGGTATGGTAATTCACCCCTCCACTTT. Its translation: CASSQGGYGNSPLHF.